Sequencing of this TCR beta chain was carried out in a study of T cells in Graves' hyperthyroidism and ophthalmopathy. Template material for amplifying TCR beta CDR3 regions consisted of RNA transcripts. When the TCR CDR3 underwent first-round RT-PCR, the HTBI primer set was used. TCRdb redid the calling of the multiplex PCR reads with MiXCR, one entry per CDR3 protein. The sample holds around 760,000 distinct CDR3 sequences, about 35% seen once. CDR3 length: 15 amino acids. CDR1 MNHNY and CDR2 SVGAGI come from the germline V gene (reference sequence). With V trimmed by 5 bases and J by 4 bases, 8 bases remained unmatched. This clonotype appeared many times.

Sequenced: blood. The receptor was isolated from a woman in her thirties or forties with Graves' hyperthyroidism. This chain joins TRBV6-6 and TRBJ1-5; 7 positions agree with TRBD1. The CDR3 DNA reads TGTGCCAGCAGTACGGGACAGATGGAAAATCAGCCCCAGCATTTT. Protein: CASSTGQMENQPQHF.